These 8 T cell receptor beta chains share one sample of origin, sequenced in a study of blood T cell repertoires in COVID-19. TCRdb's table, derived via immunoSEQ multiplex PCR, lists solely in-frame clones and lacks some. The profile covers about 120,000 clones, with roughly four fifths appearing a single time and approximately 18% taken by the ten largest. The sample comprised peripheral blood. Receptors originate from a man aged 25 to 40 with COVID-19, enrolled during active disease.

The CDR3 DNA reads TGTGCCAGCAGCTTAACACTAGCGGGGGTGCAAGAGACCCAGTACTTC. Protein sequence: CASSLTLAGVQETQYF. J is TRBJ2-5 and V is TRBV13, with TRBD2 identical over 11 bases. The germline V gene encodes CDR1 PRHDT and CDR2 FYEKMQ (reference sequence). Trimming removed 2 bases from V and 2 bases from J; junction bases left unmatched: 4. CDR3 length equals 16 residues. The whole variable domain, remainder taken from reference TRBV13 and TRBJ2-5, is AAGVIQSPRHLIKEKRETATLKCYPIPRHDTVYWYQQGPGQDPQFLISFYEKMQSDKGSIPDRFSAQQFSDYHSELNMSSLELGDSALYFCASSLTLAGVQETQYFGPGTRLLVL.

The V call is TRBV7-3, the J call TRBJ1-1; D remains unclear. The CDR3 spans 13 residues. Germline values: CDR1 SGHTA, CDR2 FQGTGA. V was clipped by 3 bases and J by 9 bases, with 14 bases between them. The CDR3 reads CASSLNGVTKAFF. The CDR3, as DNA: TGTGCCAGCAGCTTGAACGGAGTAACCAAAGCTTTCTTT.

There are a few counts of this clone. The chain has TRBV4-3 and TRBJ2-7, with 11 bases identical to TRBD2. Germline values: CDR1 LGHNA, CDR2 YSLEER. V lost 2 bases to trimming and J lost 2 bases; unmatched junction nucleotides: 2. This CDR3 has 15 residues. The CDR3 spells CASSQLAGGTYEQYF. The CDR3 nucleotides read TGCGCCAGCAGCCAACTAGCGGGGGGCACCTACGAGCAGTACTTC.

The CDR3 DNA sequence: TGTGCCTGGAGCCGGCAGTGGGGAGGGGAGAGTGAGCAGTTCTTC. It codes for CAWSRQWGGESEQFF. The chain combines TRBV30 with TRBJ2-1; 7 bases map to TRBD2. The CDR3 has 15 residues. The V and J ends lost 3 bases and 9 bases, in that order; junction bases with no gene match: 14. Germline V gene lookup returns CDR1 GTSNPN and CDR2 SVGIG (reference sequence).

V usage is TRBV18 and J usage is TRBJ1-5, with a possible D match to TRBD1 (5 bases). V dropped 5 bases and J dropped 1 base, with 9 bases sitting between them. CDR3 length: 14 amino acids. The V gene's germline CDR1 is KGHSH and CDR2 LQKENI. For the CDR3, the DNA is TGTGCCAGCTCATCCGACAGCAGCAATCAGCCCCAGCATTTT. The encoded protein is CASSSDSSNQPQHF.

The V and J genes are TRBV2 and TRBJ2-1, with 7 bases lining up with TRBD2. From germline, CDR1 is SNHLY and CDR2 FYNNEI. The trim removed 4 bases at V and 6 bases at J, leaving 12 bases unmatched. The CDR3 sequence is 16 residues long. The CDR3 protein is CASSVDEGLGLNEQFF. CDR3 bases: TGTGCCAGCAGTGTGGACGAAGGACTAGGTCTCAATGAGCAGTTCTTC.

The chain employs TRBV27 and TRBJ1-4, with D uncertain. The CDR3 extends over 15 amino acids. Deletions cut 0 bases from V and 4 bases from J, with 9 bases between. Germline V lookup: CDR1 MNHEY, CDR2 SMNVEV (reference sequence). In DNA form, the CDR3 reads TGTGCCAGCAGTTTATCGGCCAGAGGTAATGAAAAACTGTTTTTT. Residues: CASSLSARGNEKLFF.

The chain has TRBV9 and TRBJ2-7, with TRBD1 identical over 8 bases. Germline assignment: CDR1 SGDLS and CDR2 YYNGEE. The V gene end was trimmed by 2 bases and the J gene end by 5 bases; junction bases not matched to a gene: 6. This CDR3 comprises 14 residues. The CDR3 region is CASSVGTGGDEQYF. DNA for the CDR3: TGTGCCAGCAGCGTCGGGACAGGCGGGGACGAGCAGTACTTC.